This T cell receptor (beta chain) is drawn from a study of shared clonotypes between healthy human individuals. General study points: Naive subsets typically showed greater estimated richness than memory subsets.

Here immunoSEQ multiplex PCR was the method, and the copy in TCRdb shows in-frame clones only, minus some. The sample includes 2 million to 2.5 million clones, 93% of them seen just once. Trimming cost V 7 bases and J 6 bases, with 12 bases left between them. The CDR3 is made up of 11 amino acids. Germline V gene sequence: CDR1 SQVTM, CDR2 ANQGSEA. On this clone: What it binds is not known.

It was CD45RO-negative cells, positively selected for CCR7, that made up naive CD8 cells, with terminally differentiated effector memory CD45RA+ cells excluded. Study donors comprised healthy, HIV-negative adults devoid of recent acute infection or vaccination. The source material was naive CD8+ T cells from PBMCs. This chain joins TRBV29-1 and TRBJ1-2; tentative D call: TRBD1 (5 bases). This TCR derives from a man younger than 30 in good health. Some clones in this sample may be carry-over from other donors' samples. CDR3 coding DNA: TGCAGCGGACTCAGGGAAAATGGCTACACCTTC. As protein: CSGLRENGYTF.